One sample yielded the 24 T cell receptor beta chains listed below, sequenced in a study of STAT3 mutations in large granular lymphocyte leukemia. Study outcomes and limitations: Every T-cell large granular lymphocyte leukemia patient had at least one immunodominant TCR beta clonotype.

Assay used: immunoSEQ multiplex PCR; TCRdb lists only in-frame clones, some missing. The sample has about 10,000 clones; roughly 55% are singletons. These TCRs are of unknown antigen specificity. Sequenced input: peripheral blood mononuclear cells. The receptors here all came from a boy aged 10-17 years with T-cell large granular lymphocyte leukemia. Some clones in this sample may be carry-over from other donors' samples.

The table lists this clone with a few counts. The J gene is TRBJ2-5, the V gene TRBV30; TRBD1 agrees at 7 bases. The CDR3 is 13 amino acids. The V gene end was trimmed by 3 bases and the J gene end by 9 bases; junction bases not matched to a gene: 10. From germline, CDR1 is GTSNPN and CDR2 SVGIG (reference sequence). CDR3 bases: TGTGCCTGGAGGGCGCGAGGGACAGTGGCCCAGTACTTC. This sequence encodes CAWRARGTVAQYF.

This chain connects TRBV2 to TRBJ1-2; weak D call: TRBD1 (6 bases). The V gene's germline CDR1 is SNHLY and CDR2 FYNNEI. The V end was cut by 3 bases, the J end by 3 bases, with 11 bases between. The CDR3 loop spans 14 amino acids. The CDR3 bases are TGTGCCAGCAGTGAGGACAGAACTTACTATGGCTACACCTTC. Translation: CASSEDRTYYGYTF. Looking up the rest from reference TRBV2 and TRBJ1-2 gives the full variable domain: EPEVTQTPSHQVTQMGQEVILRCVPISNHLYFYWYRQILGQKVEFLVSFYNNEISEKSEIFDDQFSVERPDGSNFTLKIRSTKLEDSAMYFCASSEDRTYYGYTFGSGTRLTVV.

V usage is TRBV13 and J usage is TRBJ1-5; D perhaps matches TRBD1 (5 bases). V dropped 2 bases and J dropped 4 bases, with 9 bases sitting between them. Germline V gene sequence: CDR1 PRHDT, CDR2 FYEKMQ (reference sequence). The CDR3 contains 14 residues. The CDR3 sequence is CASSLQGANQPQHF. CDR3 nucleotides: TGTGCCAGCAGCTTACAGGGAGCGAATCAGCCCCAGCATTTT.

V is TRBV5-1 and J is TRBJ2-3; tentative D call: TRBD1 (5 bases). Trimming left V 5 bases short and J 0 bases short, with 10 bases between. The CDR3 covers 14 residues. From germline, CDR1 is SGHRS and CDR2 YFSETQ. CDR3 nucleotide sequence: TGCGCCAGCAGTGGGGCCTCTAGCACAGATACGCAGTATTTT. It specifies CASSGASSTDTQYF.

This chain links TRBV27 with TRBJ1-4, with D perhaps matching TRBD1 (5 bases). Trimming took off 4 bases at V and 4 bases at J, with 13 bases between the two ends. Per germline, CDR1 MNHEY and CDR2 SMNVEV (reference sequence). The CDR3 spans 15 residues. The CDR3 DNA reads as TGTGCCAGCAGTTGGGCAAGGAGGGGTAATGAAAAACTGTTTTTT. Its translation: CASSWARRGNEKLFF.

This sequence joins TRBV5-1 and TRBJ2-5, with D tentatively TRBD1 (5 bases). The germline V gene has CDR1 SGHRS and CDR2 YFSETQ. The length of the CDR3 is 14 residues. Trimming shortened V by 1 base and J by 5 bases, and 12 bases separated the two germline ends. CDR3 protein: CASSLTGDGETQYF. CDR3 coding DNA: TGCGCCAGCAGCTTGACAGGCGACGGGGAGACCCAGTACTTC.

The V call is TRBV5-8, the J call TRBJ1-2; 7 positions match TRBD1. This CDR3 has 14 amino acids. CDR1 and CDR2 (germline): SGHTS, YDEGEE. V was clipped by 0 bases and J by 8 bases; unmatched bases: 7. For the CDR3, the DNA is TGTGCCAGCAGCTTGGACAGGGGACTAAACGGCTACACCTTC. Amino acids: CASSLDRGLNGYTF.

The V gene is TRBV5-1, the J gene TRBJ2-5; 10 bases line up with TRBD1. The CDR3 consists of 15 residues. Germline CDR1 and CDR2: SGHRS and YFSETQ. V lost 4 bases and J lost 4; bases outside the gene matches: 7. The CDR3 loop is CASSTMTGGVETQYF. For the CDR3, the DNA is TGCGCCAGCAGCACCATGACAGGGGGCGTAGAGACCCAGTACTTC.

CDR3 nucleotides: TGCGCCAGCAGCCAATATCCAGATACGCAGTATTTT. Protein sequence: CASSQYPDTQYF. The chain couples TRBV4-1 to TRBJ2-3; D remains ambiguous. The CDR3 consists of 12 residues. In germline, CDR1 is MGHRA, CDR2 YSYEKL. V was trimmed by 2 bases and J by 4 bases, leaving 4 bases between them.

The chain is built from TRBV7-9 and TRBJ1-2, with TRBD1 matching over 7 bases. V lost 1 base and J lost 6; bases outside the gene matches: 11. The CDR3 loop spans 16 amino acids. Germline loops: CDR1 SEHNR, CDR2 FQNEAQ (reference sequence). The CDR3 here is CASSLGVYTGADGYTF. The CDR3 DNA reads TGTGCCAGCAGCTTAGGAGTTTATACAGGGGCGGATGGCTACACCTTC.

The chain is built from TRBV30 and TRBJ1-4, with 9 bases matching TRBD1. The CDR3 runs to 13 residues. Germline trimming cut 3 bases from V and 7 bases from J; bases unmatched to any gene: 3. Per germline, CDR1 GTSNPN and CDR2 SVGIG (reference sequence). The CDR3 bases are TGTGCCTGGAGGGTGACAGGGGGTGAAAAACTGTTTTTT. This gives the protein CAWRVTGGEKLFF. Full variable domain (remainder filled in from reference TRBV30 and TRBJ1-4): SQTIHQWPATLVQPVGSPLSLECTVEGTSNPNLYWYRQAAGRGLQLLFYSVGIGQISSEVPQNLSASRPQDRQFILSSKKLLLSDSGFYLCAWRVTGGEKLFFGSGTQLSVL.

This chain uses TRBV5-1 with TRBJ1-4; D might be TRBD1 (6 bases). The germline gives CDR1 SGHRS, CDR2 YFSETQ. The CDR3 has 15 residues. V lost 0 bases and J lost 5, with 11 bases in between. The CDR3 DNA follows: TGCGCCAGCAGCTTGGCCTCAGGGGCAAATGAAAAACTGTTTTTT. Protein product: CASSLASGANEKLFF.

The chain recombines TRBV5-1 with TRBJ2-7, with D possibly TRBD1 on 5 matching bases. This CDR3 has 14 residues. V was cut by 2 bases and J by 2 bases, with 11 bases left in between. CDR1 SGHRS and CDR2 YFSETQ come from the germline V gene. CDR3 amino acids: CASSFEQVPYEQYF. CDR3 bases: TGCGCCAGCAGCTTTGAACAGGTTCCCTACGAGCAGTACTTC. The full variable domain, its missing parts supplied by reference TRBV5-1 and TRBJ2-7, is KAGVTQTPRYLIKTRGQQVTLSCSPISGHRSVSWYQQTPGQGLQFLFEYFSETQRNKGNFPGRFSGRQFSNSRSEMNVSTLELGDSALYLCASSFEQVPYEQYFGPGTRLTVT.

The chain couples TRBV5-1 to TRBJ2-3; D is ambiguous. CDR1 and CDR2 (germline): SGHRS, YFSETQ. CDR3 length: 16 amino acids. Trimming shortened V by 0 bases and J by 0 bases, and 11 bases separated the two germline ends. CDR3: CASSLEGRHSTDTQYF. CDR3 DNA: TGCGCCAGCAGCTTGGAGGGCAGGCATAGCACAGATACGCAGTATTTT.

In its sample, this clone was seen once. The chain has TRBV29-1 and TRBJ2-5, with D uncertain. V lost 7 bases and J lost 0, with 12 bases in between. Germline values: CDR1 SQVTM, CDR2 ANQGSEA. The CDR3 is made up of 13 amino acids. CDR3 in DNA: TGCAGCGCCCCCGGCGTGTACCAAGAGACCCAGTACTTC. Its protein is CSAPGVYQETQYF. The variable domain in full, with the rest retrieved from reference TRBV29-1 and TRBJ2-5, is SAVISQKPSRDICQRGTSLTIQCQVDSQVTMMFWYRQQPGQSLTLIATANQGSEATYESGFVIDKFPISRPNLTFSTLTVSNMSPEDSSIYLCSAPGVYQETQYFGPGTRLLVL.

The chain links TRBV2 to TRBJ2-7, with D perhaps assigned TRBD1 or TRBD2 (6 bases each). The CDR3 is 14 amino acids. Trimming removed 4 bases at V and 0 bases at J, with 10 bases between. CDR1 and CDR2 from the germline V gene are SNHLY and FYNNEI. CDR3 nucleotide sequence: TGTGCCAGCAGTGGGGGGCGGGGCTCCTACGAGCAGTACTTC. Translating it yields CASSGGRGSYEQYF.

This clone was observed a single time. The V and J genes are TRBV29-1 and TRBJ2-6; D tentatively fits TRBD1 or TRBD2 (5 bases each). The CDR3 extends over 14 amino acids. From germline, CDR1 is SQVTM and CDR2 ANQGSEA. V was trimmed by 4 bases and J by 0 bases, leaving 7 bases between them. CDR3 nucleotide sequence: TGCAGCGTTGGTGGGGGCTCTGGGGCCAACGTCCTGACTTTC. Translation gives CSVGGGSGANVLTF. Using reference TRBV29-1 and TRBJ2-6 for the parts outside the CDR3, the full variable domain is SAVISQKPSRDICQRGTSLTIQCQVDSQVTMMFWYRQQPGQSLTLIATANQGSEATYESGFVIDKFPISRPNLTFSTLTVSNMSPEDSSIYLCSVGGGSGANVLTFGAGSRLTVL.

This clone was detected only a few times. The rearrangement links TRBV5-1 to TRBJ2-3; D is unclear. Germline assignment: CDR1 SGHRS and CDR2 YFSETQ. The length of the CDR3 is 15 residues. V lost 0 bases and J lost 0, with 8 bases in between. For the CDR3, the DNA is TGCGCCAGCAGCTTGGTGGTTACTAGCACAGATACGCAGTATTTT. This translates into CASSLVVTSTDTQYF.

The genes are TRBV4-1 and TRBJ2-5; weak D call: TRBD2 (6 bases). The V gene lost 1 base and the J gene lost 2 bases, with 20 bases spanning the gap. Germline V lookup: CDR1 MGHRA, CDR2 YSYEKL. This CDR3 spans 18 amino acids. In DNA, the CDR3 is TGCGCCAGCAGCCAAGTGACGTGGCAGGGAGGTAGTCAAGAGACCCAGTACTTC. It codes for CASSQVTWQGGSQETQYF.

The chain carries TRBV5-1 and TRBJ2-5, with D uncertain. The CDR3 sequence is 13 residues long. Trimming shortened V by 4 bases and J by 1 base, and 8 bases separated the two germline ends. The V gene's germline CDR1 is SGHRS and CDR2 YFSETQ. The CDR3 bases are TGCGCCAGCAGCGGGTCCCCCCAAGAGACCCAGTACTTC. It yields the protein CASSGSPQETQYF.

The chain joins TRBV5-1 to TRBJ1-3; D remains ambiguous. CDR1 is SGHRS and CDR2 is YFSETQ in the germline V gene. The CDR3 contains 13 residues. V shed 3 bases and J shed 5 bases, with 9 bases lying between them. The CDR3 protein is CASSSGGRNTIYF. The CDR3 nucleotides read TGCGCCAGCAGCTCTGGTGGCAGAAACACCATATATTTT.

The sample holds a few counts of this clone. The rearrangement joins TRBV18 to TRBJ1-2, with D maybe TRBD1 (5 bases). V was trimmed by 3 bases and J by 7 bases, leaving 15 bases between them. Germline loops: CDR1 KGHSH, CDR2 LQKENI. This CDR3 comprises 14 residues. CDR3 sequence (DNA): TGTGCCAGCTCACCCAGTAGGGGAACAGGTGGCTACACCTTC. It is translated as CASSPSRGTGGYTF. Complete variable domain (other parts from reference TRBV18 and TRBJ1-2): NAGVMQNPRHLVRRRGQEARLRCSPMKGHSHVYWYRQLPEEGLKFMVYLQKENIIDESGMPKERFSAEFPKEGPSILRIQQVVRGDSAAYFCASSPSRGTGGYTFGSGTRLTVV.

The chain has TRBV5-6 and TRBJ1-6; possible D gene TRBD1, 6 bases. CDR1 and CDR2 (germline): SGHDT, YYEEEE. V was shortened by 4 bases and J by 8 bases, with 16 bases between the two germline ends. The CDR3 totals 15 residues. CDR3: CASSGYDRLYSPLHF. The CDR3 nucleotides read TGTGCCAGCAGCGGATACGACAGGTTGTATTCACCCCTCCACTTT. The variable domain in full, with the rest retrieved from reference TRBV5-6 and TRBJ1-6, is DAGVTQSPTHLIKTRGQQVTLRCSPKSGHDTVSWYQQALGQGPQFIFQYYEEEERQRGNFPDRFSGHQFPNYSSELNVNALLLGDSALYLCASSGYDRLYSPLHFGNGTRLTVT.

The V and J genes are TRBV7-9 and TRBJ2-7; D gene unclear. The CDR3 runs 12 residues. The V gene's germline CDR1 is SEHNR and CDR2 FQNEAQ (reference sequence). V lost 1 base to trimming and J lost 3 bases, with 4 bases between them. The CDR3 bases are TGTGCCAGCAGCTTAGGGGTCTACGAGCAGTACTTC. Translating it yields CASSLGVYEQYF.